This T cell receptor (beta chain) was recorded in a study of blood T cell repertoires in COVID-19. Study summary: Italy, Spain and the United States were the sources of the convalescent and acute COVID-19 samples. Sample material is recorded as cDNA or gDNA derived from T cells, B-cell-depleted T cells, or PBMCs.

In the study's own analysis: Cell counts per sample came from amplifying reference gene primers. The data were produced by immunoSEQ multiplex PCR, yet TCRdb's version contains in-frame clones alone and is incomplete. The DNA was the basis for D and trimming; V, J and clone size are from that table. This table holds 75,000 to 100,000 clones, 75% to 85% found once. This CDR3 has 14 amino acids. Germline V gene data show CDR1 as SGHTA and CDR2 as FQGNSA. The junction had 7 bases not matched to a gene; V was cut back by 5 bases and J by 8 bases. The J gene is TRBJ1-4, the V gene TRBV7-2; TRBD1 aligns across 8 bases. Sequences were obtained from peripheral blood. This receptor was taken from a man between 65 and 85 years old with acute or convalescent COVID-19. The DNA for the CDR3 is TGTGCCAGCAGCCGTGACAGGGGATTGGAAAAACTGTTTTTT. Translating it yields CASSRDRGLEKLFF.